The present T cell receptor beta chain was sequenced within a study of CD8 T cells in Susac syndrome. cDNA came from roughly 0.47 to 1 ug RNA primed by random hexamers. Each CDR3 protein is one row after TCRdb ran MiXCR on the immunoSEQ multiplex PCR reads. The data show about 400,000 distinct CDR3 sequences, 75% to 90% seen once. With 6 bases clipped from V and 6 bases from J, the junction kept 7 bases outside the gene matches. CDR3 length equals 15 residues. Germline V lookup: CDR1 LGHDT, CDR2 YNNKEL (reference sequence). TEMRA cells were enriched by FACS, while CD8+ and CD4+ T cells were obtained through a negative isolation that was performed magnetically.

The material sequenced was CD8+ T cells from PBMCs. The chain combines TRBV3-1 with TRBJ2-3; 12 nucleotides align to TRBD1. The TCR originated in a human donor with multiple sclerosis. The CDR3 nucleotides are TGTGCCAGCAGTATCGGGACAGGGGGCTTCGATACGCAGTATTTT. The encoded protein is CASSIGTGGFDTQYF.